One sample yielded the 29 T cell receptor beta chains listed below, sequenced in a study of OX40 agonist ivuxolimab in advanced cancers. TCRdb keeps only in-frame clones here, not all; method: immunoSEQ multiplex PCR. The sample comprises just over 90,000 clones, roughly 94% of which are singletons, and approximately 2.4% rests with the top ten. Sample: CD4+ or CD8+ T cells sorted from blood, taken in a trial of the OX40 agonist ivuxolimab. These TCRs come from an adult with an advanced solid tumor such as melanoma, head and neck, liver or kidney cancer.

V usage is TRBV5-1 and J usage is TRBJ2-3; D is unclear. V lost 4 bases and J 1 base, leaving 7 bases between the germline ends. Germline CDR1 is SGHRS and CDR2 is YFSETQ. The CDR3 has 13 residues. The CDR3 here is CASSESGTDTQYF. CDR3 DNA: TGCGCCAGCAGCGAAAGCGGCACAGATACGCAGTATTTT. Complete variable domain (other parts from reference TRBV5-1 and TRBJ2-3): KAGVTQTPRYLIKTRGQQVTLSCSPISGHRSVSWYQQTPGQGLQFLFEYFSETQRNKGNFPGRFSGRQFSNSRSEMNVSTLELGDSALYLCASSESGTDTQYFGPGTRLTVL.

The V and J genes are TRBV9 and TRBJ1-2, with D maybe TRBD1 (5 bases). Germline CDR1 reads SGDLS; CDR2 reads YYNGEE. The CDR3 consists of 13 residues. Trimming left V 4 bases short and J 3 bases short, with 10 bases between. CDR3 sequence (DNA): TGTGCCAGCAGCTCAGGGTATGACTATGGCTACACCTTC. This translates into CASSSGYDYGYTF.

V gene TRBV19 combines with J gene TRBJ2-7, with D possibly matching TRBD2 (6 bases). Germline loops: CDR1 LNHDA, CDR2 SQIVND (reference sequence). Trimming left V 9 bases short and J 2 bases short, with 14 bases between. The CDR3 length is 13 residues. DNA for the CDR3: TGTGCCAGCAGACAAGGAGGGGCCTACGAGCAGTACTTC. Amino acid sequence: CASRQGGAYEQYF.

This chain uses TRBV27 with TRBJ1-2, with D possibly being TRBD1 (5 bases). V was trimmed by 8 bases and J by 7 bases, leaving 14 bases between them. The germline gives CDR1 MNHEY, CDR2 SMNVEV (reference sequence). The length of the CDR3 is 12 residues. CDR3 loop: CASGRGGVGYTF. CDR3 bases: TGTGCCAGCGGGAGGGGAGGCGTTGGCTACACCTTC.

The V call is TRBV6-5, the J call TRBJ2-1; 11 bases are shared with TRBD1. V lost 5 bases and J lost 9; bases outside the gene matches: 9. CDR1 MNHEY and CDR2 SVGAGI come from the germline V gene. CDR3 size: 15 residues. The CDR3 region has the DNA TGTGCCAGCAGTCCCGGACAGGGGGCGTTTAGTGAGCAGTTCTTC. Translation: CASSPGQGAFSEQFF.

The rearrangement uses TRBV2 and TRBJ1-5, with a possible D match to TRBD1 (6 bases). V was pared by 6 bases and J by 0 bases, with 12 bases between. The CDR3 spans 15 residues. From germline, CDR1 is SNHLY and CDR2 FYNNEI. The CDR3 is CASRISTGSNQPQHF. The CDR3 DNA reads as TGTGCCAGCAGAATATCGACAGGTAGCAATCAGCCCCAGCATTTT.

The V gene is TRBV7-6, the J gene TRBJ2-3; D is uncertain. Germline CDR1 reads SGHVS; CDR2 reads FNYEAQ. V was trimmed by 5 bases and J by 3 bases, leaving 12 bases between them. The CDR3 is 14 residues long. The CDR3 spells CASSLVGPTDTQYF. Here the CDR3 DNA reads TGTGCCAGCAGCCTAGTCGGCCCGACAGATACGCAGTATTTT. The full variable domain, rest sourced from reference TRBV7-6 and TRBJ2-3, is GAGVSQSPRYKVTKRGQDVALRCDPISGHVSLYWYRQALGQGPEFLTYFNYEAQQDKSGLPNDRFSAERPEGSISTLTIQRTEQRDSAMYRCASSLVGPTDTQYFGPGTRLTVL.

V and J are TRBV6-5 and TRBJ1-5, with D unresolved. This CDR3 is 13 amino acids long. Deletions cut 0 bases from V and 4 bases from J, with 4 bases between. Per the germline V gene, CDR1 is MNHEY and CDR2 is SVGAGI. The CDR3 DNA is TGTGCCAGCAGTTACTCGCAGAATCAGCCCCAGCATTTT. It yields the protein CASSYSQNQPQHF.

The chain uses TRBV18 and TRBJ1-3; D unclear. Trimming left V 0 bases short and J 0 bases short, with 12 bases between. Looked up from germline, CDR1 is KGHSH and CDR2 is LQKENI. The CDR3 runs to 17 residues. The CDR3 DNA sequence: TGTGCCAGCTCACCACCGGTGGCACCGACCTCTGGAAACACCATATATTTT. Protein product: CASSPPVAPTSGNTIYF.

The chain recombines TRBV21-1 with TRBJ2-1. TRBV21-1 constitutes a pseudogene. The CDR3 length is 16 residues. CDR3 in amino acids: CASISHTGGGSDEQFF. CDR3 DNA sequence: TGTGCCAGCATTTCCCATACAGGAGGGGGAAGCGATGAGCAGTTCTTC.

The chain uses TRBV7-8 and TRBJ2-5; D uncertain. Germline assignment: CDR1 SGHVS and CDR2 FQNEAQ. V lost 7 bases to trimming and J lost 4 bases, with 7 bases between them. The CDR3 runs 11 residues. CDR3 sequence: CASIDRETQYF. The CDR3 DNA is TGTGCCAGCATCGATCGAGAGACCCAGTACTTC.

The gene calls are TRBV27 and TRBJ2-2; tentative D call: TRBD1 (6 bases). V was trimmed by 3 bases and J by 7 bases, leaving 12 bases between them. CDR1 MNHEY and CDR2 SMNVEV come from the germline V gene (reference sequence). This CDR3 contains 14 residues. The CDR3 DNA follows: TGTGCCAGCAGTTTTTTGCAGGGGCACGGGGAGCTGTTTTTT. Its translation: CASSFLQGHGELFF.

This clone was seen once. The CDR3 region is CASSPDGRRQYF. DNA for the CDR3: TGTGCCAGCAGCCCTGACGGGCGGCGGCAGTACTTC. The V gene is TRBV5-4, the J gene TRBJ2-7; D call uncertain. This CDR3 comprises 12 residues. Germline assignment: CDR1 SGHNT and CDR2 YYREEE (reference sequence). V lost 4 bases and J 9 bases, leaving 14 bases between the germline ends.

V and J are TRBV27 and TRBJ1-6; TRBD1 might be the D (6 bases). This CDR3 spans 13 amino acids. Germline assignment: CDR1 MNHEY and CDR2 SMNVEV (reference sequence). V lost 10 bases, J lost 7 bases, and 14 bases lay in between. CDR3 bases: TGTGCCACCAAACAGGGTTTAAATTCACCCCTCCACTTT. Amino acids: CATKQGLNSPLHF.

This chain connects TRBV19 to TRBJ2-4; D is possibly TRBD1 (6 bases). The germline V gene encodes CDR1 LNHDA and CDR2 SQIVND (reference sequence). Between the trimmed V and J ends, which lost 7 bases and 2 bases, there was a span of 18 bases. The CDR3 contains 16 residues. The CDR3 reads CASNLGGTGPKNIQYF. The CDR3 bases are TGTGCCAGTAACTTAGGGGGTACGGGACCCAAAAACATTCAGTACTTC.

About this clone itself: With a far larger clone one base away, a read error is the likely cause. The V gene is TRBV4-2, the J gene TRBJ2-1, with 12 bases identical to TRBD2. Germline V lookup: CDR1 LGHNA, CDR2 YNFKEQ. The CDR3 extends over 18 amino acids. V lost 0 bases, J lost 4 bases, and 7 bases stayed unmatched. CDR3 region: CASSQDLGGTSGYNEQFF. DNA for the CDR3: TGTGCCAGCAGCCAAGATCTTGGGGGGACTAGCGGGTACAATGAGCAGTTCTTC.

The CDR3 is CASSDDRGLRTEAFF. CDR3 DNA: TGCGCCAGCAGCGACGACAGGGGATTGCGGACTGAAGCTTTCTTT. The V and J genes are TRBV5-1 and TRBJ1-1, with 8 bases that match TRBD1. The CDR3 consists of 15 residues. The junction had 10 bases not matched to a gene; V was cut back by 4 bases and J by 5 bases. Per the germline V gene, CDR1 is SGHRS and CDR2 is YFSETQ.

The chain recombines TRBV7-6 with TRBJ2-1; D remains ambiguous. V was cut by 2 bases and J by 1 base, with 9 bases left in between. The CDR3 runs to 15 residues. Germline V gene data show CDR1 as SGHVS and CDR2 as FNYEAQ. In DNA, the CDR3 is TGTGCCAGCAGCTTAATTCGGGTGTCCTACAATGAGCAGTTCTTC. Translating it yields CASSLIRVSYNEQFF.

The rearrangement links TRBV29-1 to TRBJ2-7; TRBD1 might be the D (6 bases). CDR3 size: 14 residues. Trimming stripped 4 bases from V and 3 bases from J, with 16 bases between. Germline values: CDR1 SQVTM, CDR2 ANQGSEA. CDR3 sequence: CSVGGPTRHYEQYF. For the CDR3, the DNA is TGCAGCGTTGGGGGGCCTACGAGACACTACGAGCAGTACTTC.

The chain carries TRBV6-6 and TRBJ1-5; possibly TRBD1 for D (5 bases). Trimming cost V 0 bases and J 6 bases, with 12 bases left between them. This CDR3 has 15 residues. Germline assignment: CDR1 MNHNY and CDR2 SVGAGI (reference sequence). CDR3 nucleotide sequence: TGTGCCAGCAGTTACTCGGAGGGGCCACCTCAGCCCCAGCATTTT. Translating gives CASSYSEGPPQPQHF.

This sequence joins TRBV27 and TRBJ1-5; D remains unclear. Germline loops: CDR1 MNHEY, CDR2 SMNVEV (reference sequence). The CDR3 is 13 amino acids. Between the trimmed V and J ends, which lost 6 bases and 3 bases, there was a span of 9 bases. DNA of the CDR3: TGTGCCAGCAGCCCAAGATACAATCAGCCCCAGCATTTT. This sequence encodes CASSPRYNQPQHF.

The chain employs TRBV9 and TRBJ2-3; tentatively, D is TRBD1 (5 bases). The CDR3 totals 17 residues. Trimming removed 0 bases at V and 6 bases at J, with 20 bases between. In germline, CDR1 is SGDLS, CDR2 YYNGEE. CDR3 in amino acids: CASSVGYGQGSKDTQYF. The CDR3 nucleotides are TGTGCCAGCAGCGTAGGTTATGGGCAGGGCTCCAAGGATACGCAGTATTTT.

DNA for the CDR3: TGTGCCTGGGGAAGCACAGGGGCGGCGGAGACCCAGTACTTC. It is translated as CAWGSTGAAETQYF. This sequence joins TRBV30 and TRBJ2-5; 7 positions agree with TRBD1. The germline V gene has CDR1 GTSNPN and CDR2 SVGIG (reference sequence). V was clipped by 5 bases and J by 5 bases; unmatched bases: 11. This CDR3 has 14 residues.

The rearrangement uses TRBV2 and TRBJ1-2; maybe TRBD1 (6 bases). The CDR3 runs 13 residues. Trimming cost V 4 bases and J 2 bases, with 8 bases left between them. CDR1 and CDR2 from the germline V gene are SNHLY and FYNNEI. The CDR3, as DNA: TGTGCCAGCAGTGGGGGGCAGAACTATGGCTACACCTTC. Its translation is CASSGGQNYGYTF. Combining the CDR3 with reference TRBV2 and TRBJ1-2 gives the whole variable domain EPEVTQTPSHQVTQMGQEVILRCVPISNHLYFYWYRQILGQKVEFLVSFYNNEISEKSEIFDDQFSVERPDGSNFTLKIRSTKLEDSAMYFCASSGGQNYGYTFGSGTRLTVV.

DNA of the CDR3: TGTGCCAGCAGCCCAGGACCGTACTATGGCTACACCTTC. Its translation: CASSPGPYYGYTF. The chain joins TRBV27 to TRBJ1-2; no reliable D call. The CDR3 extends over 13 amino acids. The V end was cut by 6 bases, the J end by 3 bases, with 11 bases between. The V gene's germline CDR1 is MNHEY and CDR2 SMNVEV (reference sequence).

As for this clone: In the same sample, other DNA sequences code for this CDR3. The V and J genes are TRBV5-5 and TRBJ2-7; 7 bases agree with TRBD2. The germline V gene encodes CDR1 SGHKS and CDR2 YYEKEE (reference sequence). The CDR3 length is 12 residues. J gave up 3 bases and V 4 bases, and 1 base lay outside the gene matches. The CDR3 sequence: CASSPGGYEQYF. The CDR3 DNA is TGTGCCAGCAGCCCGGGGGGCTACGAGCAGTACTTC. Using reference TRBV5-5 and TRBJ2-7 for the parts outside the CDR3, the full variable domain is DAGVTQSPTHLIKTRGQQVTLRCSPISGHKSVSWYQQVLGQGPQFIFQYYEKEERGRGNFPDRFSARQFPNYSSELNVNALLLGDSALYLCASSPGGYEQYFGPGTRLTVT.

This clone came up a few times. Here the CDR3 DNA reads TGTGCCAGCAGTCTCGGGACAGGGCTTCAGCCCCAGCATTTT. Its protein is CASSLGTGLQPQHF. The chain combines TRBV27 with TRBJ1-5, with 9 bases aligning to TRBD1. This CDR3 region has 14 residues. Germline V gives CDR1 MNHEY, CDR2 SMNVEV (reference sequence). With 5 bases clipped from V and 6 bases from J, the junction kept 5 bases outside the gene matches.

The chain is built from TRBV11-2 and TRBJ1-1; D is undetermined. The germline V gene encodes CDR1 SGHAT and CDR2 FQNNGV. Trimming removed 0 bases from V and 8 bases from J, with 19 bases in between. The CDR3 is made up of 16 amino acids. DNA of the CDR3: TGTGCCAGCAGCTTAGATCCGAACCAAAACTTTAGGGAAGCTTTCTTT. It encodes CASSLDPNQNFREAFF. The full variable domain, its missing parts supplied by reference TRBV11-2 and TRBJ1-1, is EAGVAQSPRYKIIEKRQSVAFWCNPISGHATLYWYQQILGQGPKLLIQFQNNGVVDDSQLPKDRFSAERLKGVDSTLKIQPAKLEDSAVYLCASSLDPNQNFREAFFGQGTRLTVV.

V gene TRBV11-2 combines with J gene TRBJ1-3; TRBD1 matches at 10 bases. Germline values: CDR1 SGHAT, CDR2 FQNNGV. Trimming took 2 bases from V and 4 from J; bases not matched to a gene: 5. CDR3 length equals 16 residues. The CDR3, as DNA: TGTGCCAGCAGCTTATGGGACAGGGGTGCAGGAAACACCATATATTTT. This sequence encodes CASSLWDRGAGNTIYF.